These 20 T cell receptor beta chains were all obtained from the same sample, sequenced in a study of blood T cell repertoires in COVID-19. TCRdb keeps only in-frame clones here, not all; method: immunoSEQ multiplex PCR. The sample lists 200,000 to 250,000 clones, roughly 85% occurring once. Sequencing was carried out using PBMCs or T cells enriched from blood (not recorded which). These receptors all stem from a middle-aged woman who had been exposed to COVID-19.

The genes are TRBV10-3 and TRBJ1-4; no clear D. CDR1 ENHRY and CDR2 SYGVKD come from the germline V gene. The CDR3 runs to 14 residues. Trimming stripped 3 bases from V and 3 bases from J, with 8 bases between. The DNA of the CDR3 is TGTGCCATCAGTGACAGCGCCGCTAATGAAAAACTGTTTTTT. Residues: CAISDSAANEKLFF.

This clone was seen a single time. The CDR3 DNA sequence: TGCGCCAGCAGCCAAGATCTGAACTACCCCACCGGGGAGCTGTTTTTT. Translated: CASSQDLNYPTGELFF. V and J are TRBV4-1 and TRBJ2-2; D remains unclear. The CDR3 is made up of 16 amino acids. Trimming removed 0 bases from V and 4 bases from J, with 12 bases in between. Germline V gene data show CDR1 as MGHRA and CDR2 as YSYEKL.

The CDR3, as DNA: TGTGCCAGCAGCCCCGACAGAGGTGAAAAACTGTTTTTT. Translated: CASSPDRGEKLFF. J is TRBJ1-4 and V is TRBV7-9; tentatively, D is TRBD1 (5 bases). V was shortened by 5 bases and J by 7 bases, with 11 bases between the two germline ends. The CDR3 consists of 13 residues. Germline V gene lookup returns CDR1 SEHNR and CDR2 FQNEAQ (reference sequence).

The DNA of the CDR3 is TGTGCCAGCAGTAGGGACAGGGCTGAAAAACTGTTTTTT. Translating gives CASSRDRAEKLFF. V usage is TRBV6-5 and J usage is TRBJ1-4; 9 bases are a match to TRBD1. This CDR3 spans 13 amino acids. Germline CDR1 is MNHEY and CDR2 is SVGAGI. The junction had 2 bases not matched to a gene; V was cut back by 5 bases and J by 7 bases.

The chain joins TRBV2 to TRBJ2-1, with a possible D match to TRBD2 (7 bases). V was shortened by 0 bases and J by 5 bases, with 17 bases between the two germline ends. Germline V CDR1 and CDR2: SNHLY, FYNNEI. The CDR3 contains 17 residues. This CDR3 is CASSEALGGGQDNEQFF. The CDR3 DNA sequence: TGTGCCAGCAGTGAAGCGCTAGGGGGGGGCCAGGACAATGAGCAGTTCTTC.

The gene calls are TRBV3-1 (or the pseudogene TRBV3-2) and TRBJ2-1; TRBD2 matches 7 bases. V trimming: 4 bases; J trimming: 12 bases; junction bases outside the gene matches: 9. The CDR3 covers 13 residues. The V gene's germline CDR1 is LGHDT and CDR2 YNNKEL (reference sequence). The CDR3 DNA follows: TGTGCCAGCAGCCCCGTCCGCGGGGGACCGCAGTTCTTC. Translation: CASSPVRGGPQFF.

V is TRBV6-2 or TRBV6-3 and J is TRBJ2-3; D is ambiguous. Per germline, CDR1 MNHEY and CDR2 SVGEGT. This CDR3 region has 16 residues. Trimming shortened V by 7 bases and J by 4 bases, and 21 bases separated the two germline ends. The chain's CDR3 is CASNPAVVRGADTQYF. CDR3 nucleotides: TGTGCCAGCAACCCCGCGGTCGTACGCGGCGCAGATACGCAGTATTTT.

This rearrangement joins TRBV18 to TRBJ2-7; 7 nucleotides match TRBD2. CDR1 and CDR2 (germline): KGHSH, LQKENI. This CDR3 comprises 14 residues. Trimming removed 0 bases from V and 3 bases from J; junction bases left unmatched: 2. CDR3 nucleotide sequence: TGTGCCAGCTCACCACCTTCGGGGGGCTACGAGCAGTACTTC. It codes for CASSPPSGGYEQYF.

The chain links TRBV18 to TRBJ2-3, with TRBD2 identical over 8 bases. Per the germline V gene, CDR1 is KGHSH and CDR2 is LQKENI. The CDR3 runs 16 residues. V trimming: 3 bases; J trimming: 1 base; junction bases outside the gene matches: 6. DNA for the CDR3: TGTGCCAGCTCACCTCCCGCGCGGGGGGGCACAGATACGCAGTATTTT. Translating it yields CASSPPARGGTDTQYF.

This rearrangement joins TRBV7-9 to TRBJ2-3; 8 nucleotides agree with TRBD1. V was clipped by 5 bases and J by 3 bases; unmatched bases: 4. The CDR3 has 14 amino acids. Germline V gives CDR1 SEHNR, CDR2 FQNEAQ (reference sequence). Here the CDR3 reads CASSLDRGTDTQYF. The CDR3 region has the DNA TGTGCCAGCAGCCTTGACAGGGGAACAGATACGCAGTATTTT.

The chain has TRBV6-2 or TRBV6-3 and TRBJ1-5, with D tentatively TRBD1 (6 bases). The germline gives CDR1 MNHEY, CDR2 SVGEGT. V gave up 5 bases and J gave up 3 bases, with 20 bases separating them. This CDR3 is built from 17 residues. The CDR3 bases are TGTGCCAGCAGTCCAAACCCCGACAGGCTCATCAATCAGCCCCAGCATTTT. Its translation: CASSPNPDRLINQPQHF.

The chain has TRBV20-1 and TRBJ2-7; D call uncertain. Germline CDR1 DFQATT, CDR2 SNEGSKA (reference sequence). The CDR3 consists of 11 residues. Trimming removed 4 bases at V and 6 bases at J, with 10 bases between. DNA for the CDR3: TGCAGTGCTACCGGCGGTCGCGAGCAGTACTTC. Translated, it gives CSATGGREQYF.

The chain carries TRBV5-1 and TRBJ2-3; 7 nucleotides match TRBD2. V lost 1 base, J lost 3 bases, and 8 bases stayed unmatched. Germline lookup yields CDR1 SGHRS and CDR2 YFSETQ. This CDR3 is built from 16 residues. The DNA of the CDR3 is TGCGCCAGCAGCTTGAACTTCCTAGCGGAAACAGATACGCAGTATTTT. Amino acid sequence: CASSLNFLAETDTQYF.

The rearrangement joins TRBV30 to TRBJ2-5, with 12 bases lining up with TRBD2. Looked up from germline, CDR1 is GTSNPN and CDR2 is SVGIG (reference sequence). The CDR3 contains 17 residues. The V and J ends lost 3 bases and 3 bases, in that order; junction bases with no gene match: 11. CDR3 DNA sequence: TGTGCCTGGAGGATGAAGCCGGGACTAGCGGGCGAAGAGACCCAGTACTTC. As protein: CAWRMKPGLAGEETQYF.

The rearrangement joins TRBV5-3 to TRBJ1-3; 9 nucleotides match TRBD1. TRBV5-3 is sorted into the ORF group, with uncertain function. This CDR3 has 16 amino acids. The ends lost 2 bases at V and 6 bases at J; junction bases unmatched: 9. CDR3 residues: CARSLPRDREPNTIYF. DNA for the CDR3: TGTGCCAGAAGCTTACCCCGGGACAGGGAACCAAACACCATATATTTT.

This clone was counted between two and nine times. J is TRBJ1-1 and V is TRBV5-4; 9 nucleotides line up with TRBD1. V was pared by 9 bases and J by 4 bases, with 10 bases of the junction left unmatched. The length of the CDR3 is 14 residues. The germline V gene has CDR1 SGHNT and CDR2 YYREEE (reference sequence). In nucleotides, the CDR3 is TGTGCCACTACACCAACAGGGGGCAGCACTGAAGCTTTCTTT. Amino acid sequence: CATTPTGGSTEAFF.

This rearrangement joins TRBV2 to TRBJ1-1, with D perhaps TRBD1 (6 bases). Trimming pared 8 bases from V and 1 base from J, leaving 11 bases between. This CDR3 has 13 residues. Germline V CDR1 and CDR2: SNHLY, FYNNEI. The CDR3 DNA reads as TGTGCCAGCGGCTGGGACACGAACACTGAAGCTTTCTTT. Its translation is CASGWDTNTEAFF.

In nucleotides, the CDR3 is TGTGCCAGCAGCCAAGATCGGGCCCCGGGGACAGGGGGCATGGCTAATGAAAAACTGTTTTTT. Amino acid sequence: CASSQDRAPGTGGMANEKLFF. The chain recombines TRBV3-1 (or the pseudogene TRBV3-2) with TRBJ1-4, with 12 bases matching TRBD1. Germline lookup yields CDR1 LGHDT and CDR2 YNNKEL (reference sequence). Trimming cost V 0 bases and J 3 bases; bases outside gene matches: 14. The CDR3 has 21 amino acids.

The V gene is TRBV15, the J gene TRBJ2-1; D gene unclear. From germline, CDR1 is LNHNV and CDR2 YYDKDF (reference sequence). V was cut by 1 base and J by 0 bases, with 7 bases left in between. The CDR3 is 15 amino acids. CDR3 protein: CATSRGRSSYNEQFF. Written as DNA, the CDR3 is TGTGCCACCAGCAGAGGCCGTAGCTCCTACAATGAGCAGTTCTTC.

The rearrangement uses TRBV29-1 and TRBJ2-3; 12 nucleotides agree with TRBD2. CDR1 is SQVTM, CDR2 ANQGSEA, per germline. V dropped 7 bases and J dropped 1; count of bases not matched to a gene: 3. The CDR3 sequence is 14 residues long. The CDR3 protein is CSARTSGGTDTQYF. The CDR3 region has the DNA TGCAGCGCCCGGACTAGCGGGGGCACAGATACGCAGTATTTT.